This entry features one T cell receptor (beta chain) sequence. This clone has more than one count but fewer than ten. Its specific antigen is unknown. Per-base qualities were not stored, and no clone one base away is much larger. The collaborating institutions used their own protocols to collect whole blood in K2EDTA tubes. Collaborator samples were shipped for TCRbeta analysis as frozen whole blood, isolated PBMCs, or DNA extracted from either sample type. Reading the germline V gene (reference sequence) gives CDR1 SGHAT and CDR2 FQDESV. From cysteine to phenylalanine, the CDR3 is 14 amino acids long. Just CDR3 DNA is preserved here, 42 bases in frame from base 1. The V and J ends are trimmed by 7 bases and 5 bases, leaving 16 bases between them. The immunoSEQ Assay, a bias-controlled multiplex PCR, was used to amplify TCRbeta CDR3 regions from genomic DNA. For the original study's pipeline: The number of nucleated cells in each sample was estimated from the amplification of reference gene primers within the assay. Sequence reads were collapsed and filtered to measure the absolute abundance of every unique TCRbeta CDR3 rearrangement. For each sample, productive Simpson clonality was calculated as the square root of Simpson's diversity index over productive rearrangements. TCRdb stores this immuneACCESS table with in-frame sequences only. Part of the clones is absent; in the studies checked, under half of the shortfall reflects unresolved V genes, and no reason is known for the rest. V, J and clone size are taken as reported in that table, and D and trimming were inferred from the DNA itself. For this sample there are some 150,000 clones; approximately 86% appear just once. The top ten hold more than 2% of the sample.

This entry comes from a study of blood T cell repertoires in COVID-19 (dated by TCRdb to between 2020 and 2021). Concerning the study at large: Collaborator samples came from the United States, Italy and Spain and covered acute and convalescent phases of COVID-19. The repertoires were released in a freely available public database intended as a resource for research on the immune response to SARS-CoV-2. The samples were drawn from two sources: the first 160 participants of the ongoing ImmuneRACE study, and over 950 subjects contributed by 6 global collaborators. The prospective study material was composed of cDNA or gDNA derived from T cells, B-cell-depleted T cells, or PBMCs. Where available, HLA class I and class II types were obtained from metadata supplied by the sample provider rather than from assay-based typing. Nearly every sample came with metadata listing a de-identified subject ID, COVID-19 status, age in years and sex. The dataset comprised deeply sampled blood TCRbeta repertoires from subjects exposed to, actively infected with, or recovered from COVID-19. General findings and caveats noted by the study authors: The quantity of clinical and demographic metadata differed by source and by participant and was supplied without curation.

The rearrangement combines TRBV11-1 with TRBJ2-3, and perhaps TRBD2 as D gene, on 6 matching bases. The material sequenced was peripheral blood. This TCR derives from an older woman with acute or convalescent COVID-19. The DNA sequence follows: TGTGCCAGCAATATAATGGGGGGTGTAGATACGCAGTATTTT. The resulting protein is CASNIMGGVDTQYF.